The 27 T cell receptor beta chains reported below all come from one sample, sequenced in a study of T cell clonotyping in hematopoietic cell transplantation. Regarding time point: recipient sample about 28 days before transplant, after cytoreduction. Method: immunoSEQ multiplex PCR; TCRdb's copy keeps in-frame clones and lacks some. The sample lists around 80,000 clones, less than 96% occurring once. The sequencing used peripheral blood mononuclear cells, collected before stem cell transplant. The receptors come from a woman between 45 and 60 years old with acute myeloid leukemia. Some clones in this sample may be carry-over from other donors' samples.

CDR3 loop: CASSHPTGAETQYF. For the CDR3, the DNA is TGTGCCAGCAGTCACCCGACAGGGGCAGAGACCCAGTACTTC. The chain links TRBV6-5 to TRBJ2-5, with 8 nucleotides matching TRBD1. This CDR3 is built from 14 residues. Germline CDR1 MNHEY, CDR2 SVGAGI. Trimming at V came to 5 bases and at J to 4 bases, leaving 6 bases not matched to a gene.

V gene TRBV30 combines with J gene TRBJ1-1, with 8 nucleotides matching TRBD1. The CDR3 consists of 13 residues. Germline V gives CDR1 GTSNPN, CDR2 SVGIG (reference sequence). V shed 6 bases and J 4 bases; nucleotides not matched to a gene: 7. The DNA for the CDR3 is TGTGCCTGCAATTCAGGGGGCAGCACTGAAGCTTTCTTT. Its protein is CACNSGGSTEAFF.

The chain recombines TRBV11-2 with TRBJ1-1; D gene uncertain. Between the trimmed V and J ends, which lost 0 bases and 2 bases, there was a span of 7 bases. Germline V CDR1 and CDR2: SGHAT, FQNNGV. The CDR3 contains 14 residues. The CDR3 spells CASSLEGLNTEAFF. The CDR3 DNA sequence: TGTGCCAGCAGCTTAGAGGGGTTAAACACTGAAGCTTTCTTT. Drawing the rest from reference TRBV11-2 and TRBJ1-1, the complete variable domain is EAGVAQSPRYKIIEKRQSVAFWCNPISGHATLYWYQQILGQGPKLLIQFQNNGVVDDSQLPKDRFSAERLKGVDSTLKIQPAKLEDSAVYLCASSLEGLNTEAFFGQGTRLTVV.

This chain links TRBV2 with TRBJ2-1, with TRBD2 identical over 14 bases. The CDR3 totals 15 residues. With 3 bases clipped from V and 8 bases from J, the junction kept 3 bases outside the gene matches. Germline assignment: CDR1 SNHLY and CDR2 FYNNEI. Here the CDR3 DNA reads TGTGCCAGCAGTGAGGGACTAGCGGGAGCTGATGAGCAGTTCTTC. Translation gives CASSEGLAGADEQFF.

Comments on this clone: The junction differs from germline at one of its ends, possibly a read error. This chain links TRBV6-1 with TRBJ2-3; TRBD2 matches 12 bases. This CDR3 spans 16 amino acids. Germline CDR1 reads MNHNS; CDR2 reads SASEGT. DNA for the CDR3: TGTACCAGCAGTGGACGGACTAGCGGGGCCACAGATACGCAGTATTTT. Translated: CTSSGRTSGATDTQYF.

The chain carries TRBV10-1 and TRBJ2-5; possibly TRBD1 for D (5 bases). Germline V CDR1 and CDR2: WNHNN, SYGVQD (reference sequence). The CDR3 length is 13 residues. V was pared by 4 bases and J by 3 bases, with 9 bases between. In DNA, the CDR3 is TGCGCCAGCAGTGCGGCCAGGGAAGAGACCCAGTACTTC. It yields the protein CASSAAREETQYF.

This clone appeared a single time. The rearrangement joins TRBV27 to TRBJ2-6; perhaps TRBD1 as D (5 bases). The germline gives CDR1 MNHEY, CDR2 SMNVEV (reference sequence). V was shortened by 2 bases and J by 0 bases, with 11 bases between the two germline ends. The CDR3 extends over 17 amino acids. The CDR3 DNA reads as TGTGCCAGCAGTTTAGTACAGGCGGCCTCTGGGGCCAACGTCCTGACTTTC. Translation: CASSLVQAASGANVLTF.

The DNA for the CDR3 is TGTGCCAGCAGCGTAGCTACAAGCGGGGGGCAAGGCTACACCTTC. Its protein is CASSVATSGGQGYTF. V is TRBV9 and J is TRBJ1-2; possible D gene TRBD1, 6 bases. CDR1 is SGDLS, CDR2 YYNGEE, per germline. CDR3 size: 15 residues. Trimming cost V 0 bases and J 8 bases, with 17 bases left between them.

The chain joins TRBV18 to TRBJ2-7; 8 nucleotides agree with TRBD1. Per the germline V gene, CDR1 is KGHSH and CDR2 is LQKENI. The CDR3 loop spans 13 amino acids. Trimming at V came to 3 bases and at J to 7 bases, leaving 5 bases not matched to a gene. The CDR3 DNA reads TGTGCCAGCTCACCTCAGGGGGCGCTTGAGCAGTACTTC. Translating gives CASSPQGALEQYF.

The chain is built from TRBV30 and TRBJ1-5; D uncertain. Germline V gene sequence: CDR1 GTSNPN, CDR2 SVGIG (reference sequence). Trimming took off 4 bases at V and 4 bases at J, with 11 bases between the two ends. The CDR3 extends over 13 amino acids. The CDR3 sequence: CAWTAAVNQPQHF. The DNA of the CDR3 is TGTGCCTGGACTGCGGCAGTTAATCAGCCCCAGCATTTT. The full variable domain, in which reference TRBV30 and TRBJ1-5 provide the parts outside the CDR3, is SQTIHQWPATLVQPVGSPLSLECTVEGTSNPNLYWYRQAAGRGLQLLFYSVGIGQISSEVPQNLSASRPQDRQFILSSKKLLLSDSGFYLCAWTAAVNQPQHFGDGTRLSIL.

This chain connects TRBV19 to TRBJ1-5, with D perhaps matching TRBD1 (5 bases). V lost 1 base and J lost 3, with 10 bases in between. This CDR3 spans 15 amino acids. Germline CDR1 LNHDA, CDR2 SQIVND (reference sequence). CDR3 sequence: CASSIGGVSNQPQHF. CDR3 DNA sequence: TGTGCCAGTAGTATAGGGGGGGTTTCCAATCAGCCCCAGCATTTT.

The chain is built from TRBV11-2 and TRBJ2-1; no clear D gene. Per germline, CDR1 SGHAT and CDR2 FQNNGV. V lost 1 base to trimming and J lost 8 bases, with 3 bases between them. The CDR3 sequence is 11 residues long. This CDR3 reads CASSLVHEQFF. The CDR3 region has the DNA TGTGCCAGCAGCTTAGTACATGAGCAGTTCTTC.

A single count supports this clone. The chain carries TRBV28 and TRBJ2-5; D is uncertain. Trimming cost V 6 bases and J 5 bases, with 10 bases left between them. The CDR3 has 12 amino acids. Germline CDR1 and CDR2: MDHEN and SYDVKM. The CDR3 bases are TGTGCCAGCAGGGGATTGGGCGAGACCCAGTACTTC. Protein product: CASRGLGETQYF.

The J gene is TRBJ1-1, the V gene TRBV2; D perhaps matches TRBD1 (6 bases). CDR3 length: 14 residues. The germline V gene has CDR1 SNHLY and CDR2 FYNNEI. V dropped 6 bases and J dropped 0 bases, with 11 bases sitting between them. The CDR3 sequence: CASSRGQVNTEAFF. In DNA, the CDR3 is TGTGCCAGCAGCCGGGGACAAGTGAACACTGAAGCTTTCTTT.

This chain uses TRBV4-1 with TRBJ1-5; 7 bases fit TRBD1. Germline CDR1 is MGHRA and CDR2 is YSYEKL. V lost 4 bases to trimming and J lost 3 bases; unmatched junction nucleotides: 9. The CDR3 consists of 16 residues. The CDR3 sequence is CASSPARGQNNQPQHF. The CDR3 DNA is TGCGCCAGCAGCCCCGCGAGGGGACAGAACAATCAGCCCCAGCATTTT.

This chain uses TRBV7-2 with TRBJ2-7, with D unclear. V was trimmed by 4 bases and J by 4 bases, leaving 14 bases between them. The CDR3 is 14 amino acids. Germline CDR1 and CDR2: SGHTA and FQGNSA. The CDR3 here is CASSSRPTEYEQYF. As DNA, the CDR3 is TGTGCCAGCAGCTCCCGTCCGACCGAATACGAGCAGTACTTC.

J is TRBJ1-5 and V is TRBV30; D not certain. V was pared by 4 bases and J by 9 bases, with 16 bases between. Per germline, CDR1 GTSNPN and CDR2 SVGIG (reference sequence). This CDR3 spans 13 amino acids. DNA for the CDR3: TGTGCCTGGACGCTGGGAGCCCAAGGGCCCCAGCATTTT. Translated, it gives CAWTLGAQGPQHF.

This clone has just a few counts. The rearrangement uses TRBV2 and TRBJ1-1; no firm D call. V dropped 7 bases and J dropped 4 bases, with 10 bases sitting between them. This CDR3 has 12 amino acids. Germline V lookup: CDR1 SNHLY, CDR2 FYNNEI. The CDR3 region has the DNA TGTGCCAGCACCATCTTCGGCACTGAAGCTTTCTTT. Translating gives CASTIFGTEAFF.

The V gene is TRBV30, the J gene TRBJ1-6, with no clear D. Germline CDR1 and CDR2: GTSNPN and SVGIG (reference sequence). The CDR3 totals 13 residues. Trimming removed 3 bases at V and 8 bases at J, with 11 bases between. For the CDR3, the DNA is TGTGCCTGGAGCACTACCTCGGATTCACCCCTCCACTTT. It codes for CAWSTTSDSPLHF.

V usage is TRBV29-1 and J usage is TRBJ1-2, with 7 positions matching TRBD1. Germline-derived CDR1 and CDR2 are SQVTM and ANQGSEA. The CDR3 is 12 amino acids. J gave up 8 bases and V 0 bases, and 3 bases lay outside the gene matches. In nucleotides, the CDR3 is TGCAGCGTTGAAGAGACAGGGTCAGGCTACACCTTC. This encodes CSVEETGSGYTF.

The CDR3 DNA reads TGTGCCAGCAGGTCTTGGACAGGGACCTACGAGCAGTACTTC. This sequence encodes CASRSWTGTYEQYF. The chain couples TRBV6-1 to TRBJ2-7, with 8 bases that match TRBD1. The V gene end was trimmed by 6 bases and the J gene end by 2 bases; junction bases not matched to a gene: 6. CDR3 length equals 14 residues. The germline gives CDR1 MNHNS, CDR2 SASEGT.

The chain combines TRBV6-1 with TRBJ2-2; no clear D. Per the germline V gene, CDR1 is MNHNS and CDR2 is SASEGT. The germline V and J ends were trimmed by 6 bases and 6 bases, with 5 bases remaining between them. This CDR3 comprises 11 residues. The CDR3 reads CASREPGELFF. CDR3 DNA: TGTGCCAGCAGAGAACCCGGGGAGCTGTTTTTT.

CDR3 sequence reads: CASSLGGSTYNEQFF. The CDR3 coding sequence is TGCGCCAGCAGCTTGGGGGGTAGCACCTACAATGAGCAGTTCTTC. This chain joins TRBV5-1 and TRBJ2-1; D is undetermined. Trimming pared 0 bases from V and 2 bases from J, leaving 9 bases between. CDR1 and CDR2 (germline): SGHRS, YFSETQ. This CDR3 is built from 15 residues. Full variable domain (missing parts from reference TRBV5-1 and TRBJ2-1): KAGVTQTPRYLIKTRGQQVTLSCSPISGHRSVSWYQQTPGQGLQFLFEYFSETQRNKGNFPGRFSGRQFSNSRSEMNVSTLELGDSALYLCASSLGGSTYNEQFFGPGTRLTVL.

This sequence joins TRBV5-1 and TRBJ2-2; 7 nucleotides align to TRBD1. With V trimmed by 4 bases and J by 2 bases, 5 bases remained unmatched. CDR1 and CDR2 from the germline V gene are SGHRS and YFSETQ. The CDR3 runs to 15 residues. CDR3 sequence reads: CASSHRDSNTGELFF. As DNA, the CDR3 is TGCGCCAGCAGCCACCGGGACAGCAACACCGGGGAGCTGTTTTTT.

This chain links TRBV27 with TRBJ1-2; weak D call: TRBD1 (5 bases). The ends were cut back, 4 bases at V and 9 bases at J, with 15 bases in the middle. From germline, CDR1 is MNHEY and CDR2 SMNVEV (reference sequence). This CDR3 spans 13 amino acids. In DNA, the CDR3 is TGTGCCAGCAGTTCCGGGGGTCGGGCTCGCTACACCTTC. Its translation is CASSSGGRARYTF.

The genes are TRBV30 and TRBJ2-7, with D hard to call. The CDR3 is made up of 11 amino acids. The germline V and J ends were trimmed by 3 bases and 3 bases, with 6 bases remaining between them. CDR1 is GTSNPN and CDR2 is SVGIG in the germline V gene (reference sequence). DNA for the CDR3: TGTGCCTGGAGGCGGTACTACGAGCAGTACTTC. It yields the protein CAWRRYYEQYF. The whole variable domain, filled in from reference TRBV30 and TRBJ2-7, reads SQTIHQWPATLVQPVGSPLSLECTVEGTSNPNLYWYRQAAGRGLQLLFYSVGIGQISSEVPQNLSASRPQDRQFILSSKKLLLSDSGFYLCAWRRYYEQYFGPGTRLTVT.

The CDR3 reads CASSQFGQRGDNEQFF. Here the CDR3 DNA reads TGTGCCAGCAGCCAATTCGGGCAGCGGGGAGACAATGAGCAGTTCTTC. The chain couples TRBV14 to TRBJ2-1; 7 nucleotides agree with TRBD2. Germline V gives CDR1 SGHDN, CDR2 FVKESK. This CDR3 is built from 16 residues. Trimming took 2 bases from V and 5 from J; bases not matched to a gene: 9.